This paragraph reports one T cell receptor (beta chain). Libraries were prepared by immunoSEQ multiplex PCR; TCRdb keeps only in-frame clonotypes and omits some of them. The sample gives under 85,000 clones, approximately 90% of which show up once; 0.45% to 0.6% is in the top ten. Trimming stripped 6 bases from V and 1 base from J, with 9 bases between. CDR3 length: 13 amino acids. CDR1 and CDR2 from the germline V gene are SGHTA and FQGTGA. This sample was included in a study of T cell changes during pregnancy in multiple sclerosis. The sample was CD4+ T cells from peripheral blood mononuclear cells, taken in the second trimester of pregnancy. The V gene is TRBV7-3, the J gene TRBJ1-1; D ambiguous. The sequence came from a female donor with multiple sclerosis, enrolled in a pregnancy study. For the CDR3, the DNA is TGTGCCAGCAGTTCACAGAGGAACACTGAAGCTTTCTTT. It codes for CASSSQRNTEAFF.